The T cell receptor beta chain under discussion was sequenced for a study of blood T cells in healthy people across ages. Per sample, a minimum of 6 million PBMCs were isolated. The germline V gene has CDR1 MNHNS and CDR2 SASEGT. Trimming shortened V by 2 bases and J by 4 bases, and 19 bases separated the two germline ends. The CDR3 length is 17 residues. About this clonotype itself: Its target is not known.

Primers used in a second PCR of roughly 6 to 11 cycles were a sample-barcoded 5' primer and a J-beta primer mix. The template-switch adaptor, which had 12 random nucleotides, put a tag on each cDNA molecule. In TCRdb, the 5' RACE reads were re-called with MiXCR into one record per CDR3 protein. The profile shows over 1,200,000 distinct CDR3 sequences, 45% to 70% of them singletons. Study findings and constraints: Age brought a roughly linear fall in TCR beta diversity measured per million T cells. The study found TCR beta diversity correlated strongly with naive T cell percentage.

This chain connects TRBV6-1 to TRBJ2-3; possible D gene TRBD1, 5 bases. Input material: blood. The sequence came from a man between 18 and 35 years old in good health. The CDR3 loop reads CASSEPIRGFTADTQYF. The CDR3 bases are TGTGCCAGCAGTGAACCCATTAGGGGCTTCACGGCAGATACGCAGTATTTT.